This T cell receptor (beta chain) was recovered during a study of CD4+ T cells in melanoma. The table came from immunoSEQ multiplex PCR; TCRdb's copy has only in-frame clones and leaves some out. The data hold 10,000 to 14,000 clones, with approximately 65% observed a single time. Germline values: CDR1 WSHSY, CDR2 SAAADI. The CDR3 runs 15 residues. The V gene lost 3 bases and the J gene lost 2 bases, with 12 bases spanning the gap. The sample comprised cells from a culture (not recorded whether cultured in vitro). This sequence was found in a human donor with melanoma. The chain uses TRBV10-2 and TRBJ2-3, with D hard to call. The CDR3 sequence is CASSDSHRPTDTQYF. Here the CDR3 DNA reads TGCGCCAGCAGTGACAGCCACAGACCCACAGATACGCAGTATTTT.